Reported below is one T cell receptor (beta chain). The V gene end was trimmed by 3 bases and the J gene end by 5 bases; junction bases not matched to a gene: 7. The germline gives CDR1 LGHDT, CDR2 YNNKEL (reference sequence). The CDR3 is 16 residues long. The data are from a study of blood T cell repertoires in COVID-19. In the study's own analysis: Using reference gene primer amplification, nucleated cell counts were estimated. Assay used: immunoSEQ multiplex PCR; TCRdb lists only in-frame clones, some missing. V, J and clone size reflect that table, while D and trimming were determined from the DNA. This sample has a few hundred thousand clones, with under 90% found just once.

The sequence was obtained from a man aged 35 to 55 who had recovered from COVID-19. The sample comprised PBMCs or T cells enriched from blood (not recorded which). The genes are TRBV3-1 (or the pseudogene TRBV3-2) and TRBJ2-5; the match to TRBD2 covers 12 bases. The CDR3 bases are TGTGCCAGCAGCCACGCTAGCGGGGGGGCTTTGGAGACCCAGTACTTC. It is translated as CASSHASGGALETQYF.